This T cell receptor beta chain was retrieved from a study of cytomegalovirus exposure and HLA in healthy donors. Only in-frame clones appear in the TCRdb table, and some are missing; sequencing was by immunoSEQ multiplex PCR. The sample has some 80,000 clones, roughly 95% seen once. CDR3 length: 16 residues. Germline-derived CDR1 and CDR2 are SGHNT and YYREEE (reference sequence). Unmatched junction bases numbered 2, after V lost 0 bases and J lost 1 base. Sequences were obtained from PBMCs. This receptor was taken from a woman between 18 and 29 years old in good health and CMV-seronegative. The rearrangement uses TRBV5-4 and TRBJ2-3; TRBD2 matches at 10 bases. The CDR3, as DNA: TGTGCCAGCAGCTTGGGGGGGACTAGCGGCACAGATACGCAGTATTTT. Amino acid sequence: CASSLGGTSGTDTQYF.